This T cell receptor beta chain was captured by sequencing in a study of T-cell reconstitution after alpha-beta-depleted transplantation in children. With regard to this clonotype: What it binds is not known.

V shed 4 bases and J shed 2 bases, with 13 bases lying between them. The CDR3 runs to 15 residues. Germline values: CDR1 SGHDT, CDR2 YYEEEE. Study-level findings and limits: Approximately two months post-transplant, alpha-beta T cells reportedly originated from several hundred expanded graft clones. Recipient T cells and thymic progenitors that survived were the source of the high TCRbeta diversity seen at day 60 in some patients. At one year after transplant, newly produced T cells mostly accounted for T-cell counts and diversity.

Using unique molecular identifiers, the investigators prepared the TCRbeta library. TCRdb ran MiXCR on the PCR reads and lists one entry per CDR3 protein. The data hold a few hundred thousand distinct CDR3 sequences, with approximately 23% observed a single time. The TCR comes from a male patient younger than 18 who had a stem cell transplant for acute lymphoblastic leukemia, so the T cells may come from the graft donor. J is TRBJ1-5 and V is TRBV5-6, with a tentative D call TRBD1 (5 bases). This material consisted of PBMCs, mostly from graft donor cells, taken 180 days after TCRalphabeta/CD19-depleted stem cell transplant. CDR3 amino acids: CASSGGPGGNQPQHF. CDR3 bases: TGTGCCAGCAGCGGGGGACCGGGAGGCAATCAGCCCCAGCATTTT.